The rows below give T cell receptor beta chains drawn from one sample of a study of T cell responses to AZD1222 COVID-19 vaccine. Only in-frame clones appear in the TCRdb table, and some are missing; sequencing was by immunoSEQ multiplex PCR. The sample includes some 99,000 clones, 88% of them seen just once. This specimen was peripheral blood, taken on day 0 of MenACWY control vaccination. These receptors all stem from an adult in good health. Each CDR3 is given with its conserved first and last residue. Each record gives: J gene, V gene, clone size, D gene, CDR3 DNA, CDR3 protein. D genes are given only for firm matches. Expanded clones are given a class, and other clones once, few, many or no size at all.

J: TRBJ2-7; V: TRBV29-1; size: -; D: -; DNA: TGCAGCGGGGGTAGCGGCACCTACGAGCAGTACTTC; CDR3: CSGGSGTYEQYF
J: TRBJ2-3; V: TRBV18; size: few; D: -; DNA: TGTGCCAGCTCACCGGACAGCCTCGCAGATACGCAGTATTTT; CDR3: CASSPDSLADTQYF
J: TRBJ2-1; V: TRBV5-1; size: -; D: TRBD2; DNA: TGCGCCAGCAGCTTGCTAGCGGGGGCCTACAATGAGCAGTTCTTC; CDR3: CASSLLAGAYNEQFF
J: TRBJ2-2; V: TRBV6-6; size: -; D: -; DNA: TGTGCCAGCAGCCCAGGGTTGGGCACCGGGGAGCTGTTTTTT; CDR3: CASSPGLGTGELFF
J: TRBJ2-1; V: TRBV2; size: -; D: -; DNA: TGTGCCAGCAGTGAAGGGGCTTATGAGCAGTTCTTC; CDR3: CASSEGAYEQFF
J: TRBJ2-1; V: TRBV5-1; size: once; D: -; DNA: TGCGCCAGCAGCTTAGGGGGGTCCTACAATGAGCAGTTCTTC; CDR3: CASSLGGSYNEQFF
J: TRBJ2-3; V: TRBV3-1/TRBV3-2; size: -; D: -; DNA: TGTGCCAGCAGCCGCCATTATAGCGTGGTTACAGATACGCAGTATTTT; CDR3: CASSRHYSVVTDTQYF
J: TRBJ1-2; V: TRBV28; size: -; D: TRBD1; DNA: TGTGCCAGCAGCCCCGTTGCGGGACAGGGGGCCGAAAAAGCTAACTATGGCTACACCTTC; CDR3: CASSPVAGQGAEKANYGYTF
J: TRBJ1-1; V: TRBV19; size: -; D: -; DNA: TGTGCCAGTAGTATAGCAGGCATGAACACTGAAGCTTTCTTT; CDR3: CASSIAGMNTEAFF
J: TRBJ1-2; V: TRBV7-9; size: -; D: -; DNA: TGTGCCAGCAGCCCCCACGGGGCCTATGGCTACACCTTC; CDR3: CASSPHGAYGYTF
J: TRBJ1-4; V: TRBV5-6; size: -; D: -; DNA: TGTGCCAGCAGCTTCACAGGAGCAACTAATGAAAAACTGTTTTTT; CDR3: CASSFTGATNEKLFF
J: TRBJ1-1; V: TRBV28; size: few; D: -; DNA: TGTGCCAGCAGTGGACAGTTTGCTGAAGCTTTCTTT; CDR3: CASSGQFAEAFF
J: TRBJ1-1; V: TRBV3-1/TRBV3-2; size: -; D: -; DNA: TGTGCCAGCAGCCAAGGCTACCGGAACACTGAAGCTTTCTTT; CDR3: CASSQGYRNTEAFF
J: TRBJ2-7; V: TRBV27; size: -; D: -; DNA: TGTGCCAGCCATCCCAAGGGCAGCTCCTACGAGCAGTACTTC; CDR3: CASHPKGSSYEQYF
J: TRBJ2-5; V: TRBV28; size: -; D: TRBD1; DNA: TGTGCCAGCAGCTGGACAGGGGGCCGGCAAGAGACCCAGTACTTC; CDR3: CASSWTGGRQETQYF
J: TRBJ2-1; V: TRBV21-1; size: -; D: -; DNA: TGTGCCAGCAGCACCCACAGGAGAAATTCCTACAATGAGCAGTTCTTC; CDR3: CASSTHRRNSYNEQFF
J: TRBJ1-1; V: TRBV11-2; size: -; D: -; DNA: TGTGCCAGCAGCTTAGGACAGCGCACTGAAGCTTTCTTT; CDR3: CASSLGQRTEAFF
J: TRBJ1-1; V: TRBV11-2; size: -; D: -; DNA: TGTGCCAGCAGCCCTCAGAACACTGAAGCTTTCTTT; CDR3: CASSPQNTEAFF
J: TRBJ1-1; V: TRBV18; size: -; D: TRBD1; DNA: TGTGCCAGCTCACCACTACCCGGGACAGAGACTGAAGCTTTCTTT; CDR3: CASSPLPGTETEAFF
J: TRBJ1-2; V: TRBV28; size: -; D: -; DNA: TGTGCCAGCAGTTCCCCCGGACTGGCTGGCTATGGCTACACCTTC; CDR3: CASSSPGLAGYGYTF
J: TRBJ2-5; V: TRBV2; size: -; D: -; DNA: TGTGCCTTCACCAGAGGAGTTGAGACCCAGTACTTC; CDR3: CAFTRGVETQYF
J: TRBJ1-4; V: TRBV9; size: -; D: TRBD1; DNA: TGTGCCAGCAGCGTAGGTACAGGGGGCAACGTTGGTGAAAAACTGTTTTTT; CDR3: CASSVGTGGNVGEKLFF
J: TRBJ1-2; V: TRBV5-5; size: -; D: -; DNA: TGTGCCAGCAGCACAAACAGGGCTAGCTATGGCTACACCTTC; CDR3: CASSTNRASYGYTF
J: TRBJ1-1; V: TRBV14; size: -; D: -; DNA: TGTGCCAGCAGCCAAGATCTTTATGGCACTGAAGCTTTCTTT; CDR3: CASSQDLYGTEAFF
J: TRBJ1-5; V: TRBV3-1/TRBV3-2; size: -; D: -; DNA: TGTGCCAGCAGCCAATGGGGGGATAATAGCAATCAGCCCCAGCATTTT; CDR3: CASSQWGDNSNQPQHF
J: TRBJ2-7; V: TRBV7-2; size: -; D: -; DNA: TGTGCCAGCAGCACGCTTGGGAGCTCCTACGAGCAGTACTTC; CDR3: CASSTLGSSYEQYF
J: TRBJ2-7; V: TRBV28; size: -; D: -; DNA: TGTGCCAGCAGGAGACCAATTCCTAATTACGAGCAGTACTTC; CDR3: CASRRPIPNYEQYF
J: TRBJ2-3; V: TRBV9; size: -; D: -; DNA: TGTGCCAGCAGCGTATTGCCTAACGCAGATACGCAGTATTTT; CDR3: CASSVLPNADTQYF
J: TRBJ2-1; V: TRBV19; size: once; D: TRBD2; DNA: TGTGCCAGTAGTACAGGAGACCTAGCGGGAGTCCGCAATGAGCAGTTCTTC; CDR3: CASSTGDLAGVRNEQFF
J: TRBJ2-2; V: TRBV7-8; size: -; D: -; DNA: TGTGGTGCACTAGTGGACACCGGGGAGCTGTTTTTT; CDR3: CGALVDTGELFF
J: TRBJ1-2; V: TRBV7-9; size: -; D: -; DNA: TGTGCCAGCAGCTTAGCCTCATCGTACAGGACAGATAACTATGGCTACACCTTC; CDR3: CASSLASSYRTDNYGYTF
J: TRBJ1-4; V: TRBV15; size: -; D: TRBD1; DNA: TGTGCCACCAGCAGCCACAGGGGCCTAAATGAAAAACTGTTTTTT; CDR3: CATSSHRGLNEKLFF
J: TRBJ1-2; V: TRBV19; size: -; D: TRBD1; DNA: TGTGCCAGTAGTACCCCCCAGACAGGGGGCGATGGCTACACCTTC; CDR3: CASSTPQTGGDGYTF
J: TRBJ2-2; V: TRBV5-1; size: -; D: -; DNA: TGCGCCAGTACCAAATTAGGGGGAAACACCGGGGAGCTGTTTTTT; CDR3: CASTKLGGNTGELFF
J: TRBJ1-2; V: TRBV11-2; size: -; D: TRBD1; DNA: TGTGCCAGCAGCCGCGGGGACAGGGGAATGGAGGGCTACACCTTC; CDR3: CASSRGDRGMEGYTF
J: TRBJ2-3; V: TRBV27; size: -; D: TRBD2; DNA: TGTGCCAGCAGTTTATTGGGAGCGGGGGGGCCCGTAGATACGCAGTATTTT; CDR3: CASSLLGAGGPVDTQYF
J: TRBJ1-4; V: TRBV25-1; size: -; D: -; DNA: TGTGCCAGCAGTGAACAAAATGAAAAGCTGTTTTTT; CDR3: CASSEQNEKLFF
J: TRBJ2-7; V: TRBV29-1; size: once; D: -; DNA: TGCAGCGTCTACAGGGACGAGCAGTACTTC; CDR3: CSVYRDEQYF
J: TRBJ2-2; V: TRBV27; size: -; D: -; DNA: TGTGCCGGAAAGTCGGGAACCGGGGAGCTGTTTTTT; CDR3: CAGKSGTGELFF
J: TRBJ2-1; V: TRBV27; size: -; D: -; DNA: TGTGCCAGCAGTTATGGGTTGGGAACCTATGAGCAGTTCTTC; CDR3: CASSYGLGTYEQFF
J: TRBJ1-5; V: TRBV29-1; size: few; D: TRBD1; DNA: TGCAGCGCTAGGACAGGGGCGACTCAGCCCCAGCATTTT; CDR3: CSARTGATQPQHF
J: TRBJ1-6; V: TRBV28; size: once; D: -; DNA: TGTGCCAGCAGCAACCCCGGATCACCCCTCCACTTT; CDR3: CASSNPGSPLHF
J: TRBJ1-5; V: TRBV2; size: -; D: -; DNA: TGTGCCAGCAGAGGACGGGTGAGTGGCAATCAGCCCCAGCATTTT; CDR3: CASRGRVSGNQPQHF
J: TRBJ2-1; V: TRBV5-1; size: -; D: -; DNA: TGCGCCAGCGAAACCGGGGACCCCTACAATGAGCAGTTCTTC; CDR3: CASETGDPYNEQFF
J: TRBJ1-2; V: TRBV4-2; size: -; D: TRBD1; DNA: TGTGCCAGCAGCCTCCGCGTAGGGACAGCTAACTATGGCTACACCTTC; CDR3: CASSLRVGTANYGYTF
J: TRBJ2-1; V: TRBV3-1/TRBV3-2; size: -; D: TRBD2; DNA: TGTGCCAGCAGCCAACGGAGCGGGGGGTACAATGAGCAGTTCTTC; CDR3: CASSQRSGGYNEQFF